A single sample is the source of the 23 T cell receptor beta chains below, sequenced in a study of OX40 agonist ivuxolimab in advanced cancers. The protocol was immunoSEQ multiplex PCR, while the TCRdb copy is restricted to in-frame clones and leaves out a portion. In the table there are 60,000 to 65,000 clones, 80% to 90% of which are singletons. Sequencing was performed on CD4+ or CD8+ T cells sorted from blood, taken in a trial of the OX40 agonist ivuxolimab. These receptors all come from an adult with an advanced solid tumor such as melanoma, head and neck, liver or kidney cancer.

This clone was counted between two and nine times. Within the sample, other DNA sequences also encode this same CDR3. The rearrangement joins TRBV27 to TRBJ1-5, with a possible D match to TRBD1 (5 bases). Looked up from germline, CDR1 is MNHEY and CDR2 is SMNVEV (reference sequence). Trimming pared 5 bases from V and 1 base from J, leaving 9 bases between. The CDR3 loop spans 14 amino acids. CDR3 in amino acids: CASSHRDSNQPQHF. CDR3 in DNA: TGTGCCAGCAGTCACCGGGACAGCAATCAGCCCCAGCATTTT.

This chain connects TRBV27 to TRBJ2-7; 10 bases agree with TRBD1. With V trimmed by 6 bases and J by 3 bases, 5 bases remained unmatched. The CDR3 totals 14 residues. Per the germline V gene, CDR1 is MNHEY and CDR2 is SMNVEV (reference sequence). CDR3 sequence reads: CASRVTGGHYEQYF. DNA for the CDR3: TGTGCCAGCAGGGTGACAGGGGGCCACTACGAGCAGTACTTC.

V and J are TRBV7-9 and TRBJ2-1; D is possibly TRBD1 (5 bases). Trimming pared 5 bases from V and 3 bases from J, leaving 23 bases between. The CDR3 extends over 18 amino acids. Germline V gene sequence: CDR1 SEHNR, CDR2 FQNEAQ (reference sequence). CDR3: CASSRPRVSDLGYNEQFF. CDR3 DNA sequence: TGTGCCAGCAGCCGCCCCAGGGTTAGTGATCTGGGCTACAATGAGCAGTTCTTC.

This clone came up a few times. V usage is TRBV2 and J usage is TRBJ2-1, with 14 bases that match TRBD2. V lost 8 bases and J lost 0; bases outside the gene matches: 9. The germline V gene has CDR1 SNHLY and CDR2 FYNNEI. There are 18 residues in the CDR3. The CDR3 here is CASGMGLAGASSYNEQFF. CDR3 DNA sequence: TGTGCCAGCGGGATGGGACTAGCGGGGGCCAGCTCCTACAATGAGCAGTTCTTC.

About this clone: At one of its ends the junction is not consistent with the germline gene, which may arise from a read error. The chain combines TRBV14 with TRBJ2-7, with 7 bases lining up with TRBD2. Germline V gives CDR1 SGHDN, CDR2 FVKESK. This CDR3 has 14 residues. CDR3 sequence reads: CASTQLALAYEQYF. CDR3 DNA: TGTGCCAGCACCCAACTAGCGCTCGCCTACGAGCAGTACTTC.

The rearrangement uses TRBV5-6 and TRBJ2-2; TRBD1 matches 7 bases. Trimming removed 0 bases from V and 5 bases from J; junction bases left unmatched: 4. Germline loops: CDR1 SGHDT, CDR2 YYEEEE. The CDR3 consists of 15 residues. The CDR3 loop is CASSLEQGLTGELFF. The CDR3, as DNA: TGTGCCAGCAGCTTGGAACAGGGGCTGACCGGGGAGCTGTTTTTT.

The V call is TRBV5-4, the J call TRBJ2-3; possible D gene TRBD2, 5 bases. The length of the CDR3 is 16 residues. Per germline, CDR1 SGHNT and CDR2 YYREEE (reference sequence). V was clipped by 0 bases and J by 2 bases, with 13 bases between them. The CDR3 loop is CASSLGAAPYTDTQYF. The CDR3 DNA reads TGTGCCAGCAGCTTGGGAGCGGCACCTTACACAGATACGCAGTATTTT.

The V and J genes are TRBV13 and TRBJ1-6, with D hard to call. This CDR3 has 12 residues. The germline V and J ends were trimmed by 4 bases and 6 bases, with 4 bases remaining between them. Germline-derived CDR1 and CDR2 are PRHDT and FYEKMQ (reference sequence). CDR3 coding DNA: TGTGCCAGCAGCTCGAGTAATTCACCCCTCCACTTT. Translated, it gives CASSSSNSPLHF.

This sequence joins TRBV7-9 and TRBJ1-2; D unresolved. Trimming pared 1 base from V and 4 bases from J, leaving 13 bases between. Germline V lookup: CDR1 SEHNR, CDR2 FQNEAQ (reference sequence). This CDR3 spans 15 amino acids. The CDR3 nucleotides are TGTGCCAGCAGCTTAGTAGAGGTCAGCTCCTATGGCTACACCTTC. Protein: CASSLVEVSSYGYTF.

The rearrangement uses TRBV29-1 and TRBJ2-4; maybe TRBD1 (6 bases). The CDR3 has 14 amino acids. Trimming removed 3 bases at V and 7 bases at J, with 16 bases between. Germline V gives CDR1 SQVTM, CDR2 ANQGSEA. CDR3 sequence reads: CSVETQGKGNIQYF. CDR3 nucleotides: TGCAGCGTTGAGACACAGGGTAAGGGGAACATTCAGTACTTC.

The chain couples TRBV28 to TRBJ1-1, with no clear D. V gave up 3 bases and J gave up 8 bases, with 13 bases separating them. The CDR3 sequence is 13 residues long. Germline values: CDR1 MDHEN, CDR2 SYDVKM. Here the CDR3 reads CASSFRSTGEAFF. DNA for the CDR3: TGTGCCAGCAGTTTCCGTTCGACTGGCGAAGCTTTCTTT.

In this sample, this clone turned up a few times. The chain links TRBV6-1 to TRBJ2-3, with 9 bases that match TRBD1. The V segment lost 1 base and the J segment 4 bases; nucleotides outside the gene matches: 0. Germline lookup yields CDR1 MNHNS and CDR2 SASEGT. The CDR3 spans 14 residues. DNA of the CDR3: TGTGCCAGCAGTGAAGGACAGGGGGCAGATACGCAGTATTTT. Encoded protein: CASSEGQGADTQYF.

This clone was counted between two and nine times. CDR3 nucleotide sequence: TGTGCCAGTAGCCACGGGACTGACTACGAGCAGTACTTC. Protein: CASSHGTDYEQYF. This chain links TRBV19 with TRBJ2-7; weak D call: TRBD2 (6 bases). The CDR3 extends over 13 amino acids. With 6 bases removed from V and 3 bases from J, the gap between germline ends came to 12 bases. Germline-derived CDR1 and CDR2 are LNHDA and SQIVND (reference sequence).

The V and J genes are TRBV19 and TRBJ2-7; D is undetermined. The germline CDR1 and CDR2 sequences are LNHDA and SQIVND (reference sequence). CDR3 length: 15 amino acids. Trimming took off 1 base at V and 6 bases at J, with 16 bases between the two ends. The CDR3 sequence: CASSIASAGLSEQYF. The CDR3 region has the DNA TGTGCCAGTAGTATAGCTTCCGCTGGGCTCTCCGAGCAGTACTTC.

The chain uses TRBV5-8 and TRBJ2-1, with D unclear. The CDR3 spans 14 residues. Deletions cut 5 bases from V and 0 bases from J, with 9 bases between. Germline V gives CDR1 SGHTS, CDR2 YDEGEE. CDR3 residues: CASRSPFSYNEQFF. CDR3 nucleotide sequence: TGTGCCAGCAGGTCTCCATTCTCCTACAATGAGCAGTTCTTC.

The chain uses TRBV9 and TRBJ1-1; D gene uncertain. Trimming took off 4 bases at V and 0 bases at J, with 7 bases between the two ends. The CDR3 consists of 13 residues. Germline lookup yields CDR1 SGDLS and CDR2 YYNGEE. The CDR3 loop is CASSFGLNTEAFF. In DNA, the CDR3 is TGTGCCAGCAGCTTCGGGTTGAACACTGAAGCTTTCTTT.

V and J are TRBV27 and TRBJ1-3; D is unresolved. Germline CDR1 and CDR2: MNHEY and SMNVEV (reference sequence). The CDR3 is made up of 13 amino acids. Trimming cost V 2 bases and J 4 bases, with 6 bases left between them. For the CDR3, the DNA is TGTGCCAGCAGTTTAGGGGTAGGAAACACCATATATTTT. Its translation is CASSLGVGNTIYF.

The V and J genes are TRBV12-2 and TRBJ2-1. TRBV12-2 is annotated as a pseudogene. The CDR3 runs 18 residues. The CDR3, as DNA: TGTGCAAGTCGCTTAACCCCCGGGACCTCGAGCTCCTACAATGAGCAGTTCTTC. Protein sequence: CASRLTPGTSSSYNEQFF.

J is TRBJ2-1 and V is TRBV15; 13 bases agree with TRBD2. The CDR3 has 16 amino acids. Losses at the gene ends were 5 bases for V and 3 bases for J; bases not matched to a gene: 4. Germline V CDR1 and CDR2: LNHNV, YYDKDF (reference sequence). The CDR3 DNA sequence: TGTGCCACCAGCGGTGGACTAGCGGGAGACTACAATGAGCAGTTCTTC. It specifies CATSGGLAGDYNEQFF.

The CDR3 sequence is CASSPSGDEQYF. The CDR3 DNA is TGTGCCAGCAGTCCATCAGGGGACGAGCAGTACTTC. The chain employs TRBV27 and TRBJ2-7; possible D gene TRBD1, 6 bases. CDR1 is MNHEY, CDR2 SMNVEV, per germline (reference sequence). The germline V and J ends were trimmed by 5 bases and 5 bases, with 10 bases remaining between them. The CDR3 runs to 12 residues.

The CDR3: CASSSGQGLGELFF. The CDR3 DNA reads as TGCGCCAGCAGTTCGGGACAGGGACTCGGGGAGCTGTTTTTT. The genes are TRBV10-1 and TRBJ2-2; 9 bases are shared with TRBD1. From germline, CDR1 is WNHNN and CDR2 SYGVQD (reference sequence). V shed 5 bases and J 7 bases; nucleotides not matched to a gene: 5. This CDR3 has 14 amino acids.

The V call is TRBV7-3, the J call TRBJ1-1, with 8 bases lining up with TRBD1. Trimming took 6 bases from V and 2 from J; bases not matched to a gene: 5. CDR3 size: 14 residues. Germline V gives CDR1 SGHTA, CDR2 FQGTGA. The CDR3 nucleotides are TGTGCCAGCAGATTTGGACAGGGAAACACTGAAGCTTTCTTT. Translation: CASRFGQGNTEAFF.

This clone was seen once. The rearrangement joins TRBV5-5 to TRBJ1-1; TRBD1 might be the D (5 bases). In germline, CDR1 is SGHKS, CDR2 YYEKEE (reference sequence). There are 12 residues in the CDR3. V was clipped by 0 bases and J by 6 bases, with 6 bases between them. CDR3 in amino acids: CASSLGGPEAFF. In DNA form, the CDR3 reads TGTGCCAGCAGCTTGGGGGGACCTGAAGCTTTCTTT. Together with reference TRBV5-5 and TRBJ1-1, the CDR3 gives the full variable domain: DAGVTQSPTHLIKTRGQQVTLRCSPISGHKSVSWYQQVLGQGPQFIFQYYEKEERGRGNFPDRFSARQFPNYSSELNVNALLLGDSALYLCASSLGGPEAFFGQGTRLTVV.